Here is one T cell receptor beta chain with its context. cDNA synthesis used the whole RNA isolate, giving expressed TCRB sequences. Assay: immunoSEQ multiplex PCR; the TCRdb copy retains only in-frame clones and omits some. The table has around 330,000 clones, roughly 9.6% seen once; the top ten hold about 0.014%. This entry belongs to a study of beta chain features in type 1 diabetes. Study as a whole: Sorted cell examination encompassed 85 million to 130 million cells across all samples.

The sequenced material came from naive CD4+ T cells from blood. The clonotype was recovered from a woman between 25 and 40 years old in good health.

CDR3 loop: CASSLGGLAGGNEQYF. The CDR3 DNA reads as TGTGCCAGCAGCTTAGGGGGTCTAGCGGGAGGTAATGAGCAGTACTTC. The rearrangement joins TRBV13 to TRBJ2-7, with 11 bases aligning to TRBD2. J lost 7 bases, V lost 0 bases, and 8 bases had no gene match. The CDR3 contains 16 residues. Germline V lookup: CDR1 PRHDT, CDR2 FYEKMQ (reference sequence). The full variable domain, in which reference TRBV13 and TRBJ2-7 provide the parts outside the CDR3, is AAGVIQSPRHLIKEKRETATLKCYPIPRHDTVYWYQQGPGQDPQFLISFYEKMQSDKGSIPDRFSAQQFSDYHSELNMSSLELGDSALYFCASSLGGLAGGNEQYFGPGTRLTVT.